This entry features one T cell receptor (beta chain) sequence. It has no known antigen specificity. The record has no base qualities; no much larger clone is one base away. This sample is part of a study of shared clonotypes between healthy human individuals (dated by TCRdb to the early 2020s). Regarding the complete study: Two women and a few men aged 18 to 49 years were included in the cohort. To estimate repertoire size and how much clonotype sharing occurs between individuals, the study deeply sequenced the blood TCR repertoires of about five healthy adults. To increase sequencing depth and limit assay-specific biases, TCR repertoire library preparation and sequencing were carried out by different laboratories using diverse techniques. For each donor, CD4 naive and CD4 memory were each run on three plates, CD8 naive on two plates, and CD8 memory on one plate. Leukapheresis yielded between about 0.9 and 9 billion PBMCs per donor.

For the CD8 naive samples, CD45RO-negative cells were positively selected for CCR7, yielding a CD45RA+CCR7+ population from which TemRA cells were excluded. Healthy HIV-negative adults with no recently reported acute infections or vaccinations were included as donors. Only Caucasian adults living in Nashville, Tennessee, USA were represented among the donors. Blood was collected by leukapheresis, and PBMCs were isolated by Ficoll-Histopaque density gradient centrifugation and then cryopreserved in liquid nitrogen vapor phase. Purity and quantity of every magnetically sorted T cell population were checked by analytical flow cytometry. Genomic DNA was isolated from every sorted fraction and measured by UV absorbance on a Nanodrop 2000c. Using the deep immunoSEQ assay, TCR CDR3 regions were amplified from genomic DNA by multiplex PCR. Extracted genomic DNA from each cell subset was spread evenly across all wells of several immunoSEQ 96-well plates, with each plate serving as a replicate. For sorted subsets, each replicate PCR was loaded with roughly 190 ng genomic DNA, equivalent to 30,000 or so T cell genomes. Purified libraries were quantified with a Qubit 3.0 fluorometer, sized on a Bioanalyzer 2100, and re-quantified with the KAPA Library Quantification kit. Every immunoSEQ 96-well plate was sequenced on a dedicated single-read 150-cycle Illumina NextSeq 550 flow cell. The published analysis was carried out like this. Because the immunoSEQ output included only junctional sequences and no quality scores, the filtering could not be the same as the filtering used for full-length reads. Sequences were annotated with PyIR, a Python wrapper for IgBLAST v1.9, and V/J genes and CDR3 were assigned using IMGT germline references. Any read was removed if the V/J assignment was weak (E-value above 1e-6), the CDR3 was missing, or the read contained stop codons, out-of-frame junctions, or ambiguous translated residues. V3J clonotypes were defined as sequences sharing the same inferred V gene, J gene, and CDR3 amino acid sequence. Percentage overlap between repertoires was computed as shared unique clonotypes divided by the size of the smaller repertoire. Richness of each repertoire was evaluated using RTK rarefaction, the Chao1 estimator, and Recon v2.1 estimates of unobserved clonotypes. OLGA was used to compute generation probabilities for all TCRbeta clonotypes that the gDNA method yielded from a handful of donors. Entries here come from immuneACCESS through TCRdb and include only in-frame sequences with V and J called. Some clones fail to appear in such tables; in the studies checked, an unresolved V gene covers under half of the shortfall, and the cause of the remainder is unknown. The V and J calls and clone size were taken over from that table, and D and trimming were inferred from the DNA. The sample data list about 2.1 million clones, and roughly 91% of these were observed just once. The ten largest clones represent approximately 1.7% of the sample.

Study-wide conclusions, independent of this receptor: The small number of donors limited the genetic and exposure-history diversity represented. Rarefaction of sorted-subset datasets indicated incomplete sequencing despite the large sequencing depth. Naive subsets generally had larger estimated clonotype richness than memory subsets did. Compared with non-shared clonotypes, clonotypes shared by all four sorted-subset donors had higher generation probabilities. Only blood was sampled, and tissue TCR repertoires likely differ from those in blood. Pairwise subsampling indicated that sequencing depth was expected to affect the degree of clonotype sharing among donors. Across a handful of donors, roughly 5.4% of naive CD4, approximately 4% of naive CD8, around 2.5% of memory CD4, and approximately 0.4% of memory CD8 clonotypes were shared.

The germline V gene specifies MDHEN as CDR1 and SYDVKM as CDR2. Trimmed from V: 5 bases; trimmed from J: 4 bases; junction bases lacking a gene match: 6. Spanning cysteine to phenylalanine, the CDR3 consists of 16 amino acids. Only the CDR3 DNA stays, 48 bases, in frame from base 1. Recombination connected TRBV28 to TRBJ2-5, with TRBD2 matching 14 junction bases. The TCR comes from a man between 18 and 29 years old in good health. Some clones in this sample may be carry-over from other donors' samples. Source material: naive CD8+ T cells from PBMCs. The cell subset or site label, read with the paper, signifies: CD45RA+CCR7+. The CDR3 corresponds to CASSPGLAGAPETQYF. The DNA sequence reads TGTGCCAGCAGTCCGGGACTAGCGGGAGCCCCAGAGACCCAGTACTTC.